This T cell receptor (beta chain) came from a study of cytomegalovirus exposure and HLA in healthy donors. Points from the study as a whole: In an earlier analysis, in about 530 donors, most V segments appeared productive either ~90% or ~30% of the time. The study designated about 160 TCR beta chains cytomegalovirus-associated. In a later analysis, across HLA loci, associated TCR counts were highest for DRB1, lowest for HLA-C.

This clone was seen just once. Its specificity is unknown. Both 60 Vbeta primers and 13 Jbeta primers went into the PCR. Sequencing was performed with immunoSEQ multiplex PCR; in TCRdb, only in-frame clones are kept and a portion is missing. The table lists around 170,000 clones, 82% of them singletons. CDR3 length: 16 amino acids. Trimming cost V 3 bases and J 2 bases; bases outside gene matches: 9. Germline CDR1 reads SGHDT; CDR2 reads YYEEEE. The chain has TRBV5-6 and TRBJ2-7; TRBD1 matches 9 bases. The TCR comes from a man aged 40-49 years in good health and CMV-seronegative. The material sequenced was PBMCs. CDR3 nucleotide sequence: TGTGCCAGCAGCTGGTCCCGGGACAGGGTACCCTACGAGCAGTACTTC. The encoded protein is CASSWSRDRVPYEQYF. The full variable domain, rest sourced from reference TRBV5-6 and TRBJ2-7, is DAGVTQSPTHLIKTRGQQVTLRCSPKSGHDTVSWYQQALGQGPQFIFQYYEEEERQRGNFPDRFSGHQFPNYSSELNVNALLLGDSALYLCASSWSRDRVPYEQYFGPGTRLTVT.